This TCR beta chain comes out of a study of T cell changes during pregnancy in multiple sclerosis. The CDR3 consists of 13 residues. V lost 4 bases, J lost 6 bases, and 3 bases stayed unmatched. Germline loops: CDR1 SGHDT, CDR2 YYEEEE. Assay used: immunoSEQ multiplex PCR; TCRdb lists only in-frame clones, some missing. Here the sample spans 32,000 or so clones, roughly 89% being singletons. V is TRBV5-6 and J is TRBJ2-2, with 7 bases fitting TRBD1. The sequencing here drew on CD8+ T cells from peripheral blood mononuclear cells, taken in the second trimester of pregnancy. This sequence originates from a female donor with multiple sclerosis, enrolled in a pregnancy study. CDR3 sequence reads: CASSPGTAGELFF. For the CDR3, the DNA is TGTGCCAGCAGCCCGGGGACAGCCGGGGAGCTGTTTTTT.